The rows below give T cell receptor beta chains drawn from one sample of a study of blood T cell repertoires in COVID-19. The data were produced by immunoSEQ multiplex PCR, yet TCRdb's version contains in-frame clones alone and is incomplete. The sample includes around 67,000 clones, roughly 81% of them seen just once. The sequencing sample was made of peripheral blood. All receptors derive from a human donor in a cohort sampled during active COVID-19. Both conserved end residues are part of each CDR3. D genes are given only for firm matches. Rows may omit the clone size; those that give it use once, few, many or a size class.

TRBV28,TRBD2,-,TRBJ2-2,TGTGCCAGCTCTAGCGGGGGGACAACCTGGGGGGAGCTGTTTTTT,CASSSGGTTWGELFF
TRBV5-1,-,-,TRBJ2-3,TGCGCCAGCAGCTTGGCCAGGACAGATACGCAGTATTTT,CASSLARTDTQYF
TRBV7-9,TRBD1,many,TRBJ1-1,TGTGCCAGCAGCCAACTGGAGGGGGCGGTCACTGAAGCTTTCTTT,CASSQLEGAVTEAFF
TRBV28,TRBD1,-,TRBJ1-2,TGTGCCAGCAGTTTGGCCGACAGGGGGATACGGGGCTACACCTTC,CASSLADRGIRGYTF
TRBV18,-,-,TRBJ2-5,TGTGCCAGCTCACTCACAGACCAAGAGACCCAGTACTTC,CASSLTDQETQYF
TRBV5-1,TRBD1,-,TRBJ2-2,TGCGCCAGCAGGCCACCCGGGACAGGGGGGAACACCGGGGAGCTGTTTTTT,CASRPPGTGGNTGELFF
TRBV20-1,TRBD2,few,TRBJ2-1,TGCAGTGCTAGTTCCCCAGCGGGAGTCCATGAGCAGTTCTTC,CSASSPAGVHEQFF
TRBV28,TRBD1,-,TRBJ2-5,TGTGCCAGCCTCGCCGAAGGGGGCCCCCAGAGGGCCCAGTACTTC,CASLAEGGPQRAQYF
TRBV7-3,-,-,TRBJ2-7,TGTGCCAGCAGCTTAGGGGCGCTCGACGAGCAGTACTTC,CASSLGALDEQYF
TRBV5-1,TRBD2,-,TRBJ2-1,TGCGCCAGCGGCAGGGGGGGACTAGCGGACAATGAGCAGTTCTTC,CASGRGGLADNEQFF
TRBV4-3,-,-,TRBJ2-4,TGCGCCAGCAGCCAAGTGTGGGGACAAGCCAAAAACATTCAGTACTTC,CASSQVWGQAKNIQYF
TRBV30,TRBD2,-,TRBJ2-3,TGTGCCTGGAGTGTACCCGGGACTAGCGGGAGAGTAACAGATACGCAGTATTTT,CAWSVPGTSGRVTDTQYF
TRBV19,-,-,TRBJ2-6,TGTGCCAGTAGTACCCAGGGGCCTGGGGCCAACGTCCTGACTTTC,CASSTQGPGANVLTF
TRBV28,-,-,TRBJ1-1,TGTGCCAGCAGTTTAGGGGGAGGAGAAGCTTTCTTT,CASSLGGGEAFF
TRBV28,-,-,TRBJ1-4,TGTGCCAGCAGTTATAGGGGCGGCCGGCTTTCCGGTGAAAAACTGTTTTTT,CASSYRGGRLSGEKLFF
TRBV28,-,few,TRBJ2-7,TGTGCCAGCACCTTACAGAAATCCCCCTACGAGCAGTACTTC,CASTLQKSPYEQYF
TRBV28,-,-,TRBJ1-2,TGTGCCAGCAGTTTAAGGGGGTATGGCTACACCTTC,CASSLRGYGYTF
TRBV7-9,-,-,TRBJ2-1,TGTGCCAGCAGCCCCCTTGAGAGCAAGAACAATGAGCAGTTCTTC,CASSPLESKNNEQFF
TRBV19,TRBD1,-,TRBJ2-7,TGTGCCAGTAGTATAAAGACAGGGCTTAAGGAGCAGTACTTC,CASSIKTGLKEQYF
TRBV2,TRBD1,-,TRBJ1-5,TGTGCCAGCAGTCGGACAGGGGTAAATCAGCCCCAGCATTTT,CASSRTGVNQPQHF
TRBV5-1,-,-,TRBJ1-1,TGCGCCAGCAGCCCGAGGGGGGGCACCACTGAAGCTTTCTTT,CASSPRGGTTEAFF
TRBV25-1,-,-,TRBJ2-1,TGTGCCAGCAGTGAACTTCACAATGAGCAGTTCTTC,CASSELHNEQFF